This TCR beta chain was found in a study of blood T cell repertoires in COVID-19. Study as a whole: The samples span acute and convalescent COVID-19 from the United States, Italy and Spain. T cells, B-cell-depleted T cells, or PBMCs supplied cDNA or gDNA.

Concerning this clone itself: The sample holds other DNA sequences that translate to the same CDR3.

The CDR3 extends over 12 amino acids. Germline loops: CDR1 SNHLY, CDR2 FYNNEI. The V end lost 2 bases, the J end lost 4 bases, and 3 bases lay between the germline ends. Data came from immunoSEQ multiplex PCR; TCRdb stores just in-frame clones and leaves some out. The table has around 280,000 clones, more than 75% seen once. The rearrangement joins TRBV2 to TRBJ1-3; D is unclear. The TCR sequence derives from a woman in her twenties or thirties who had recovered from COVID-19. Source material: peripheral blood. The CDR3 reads CASSELGNTIYF. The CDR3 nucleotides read TGTGCCAGCAGTGAACTCGGAAACACCATATATTTT. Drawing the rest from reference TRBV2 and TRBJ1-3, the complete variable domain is EPEVTQTPSHQVTQMGQEVILRCVPISNHLYFYWYRQILGQKVEFLVSFYNNEISEKSEIFDDQFSVERPDGSNFTLKIRSTKLEDSAMYFCASSELGNTIYFGEGSWLTVV.